The T cell receptor (beta chain) described here comes from a study of T cells after yellow fever vaccination. CDR3 length equals 13 residues. With 0 bases removed from V and 7 bases from J, the gap between germline ends came to 7 bases. Germline assignment: CDR1 SGHRS and CDR2 YFSETQ. Each CDR3 protein gets one entry after TCRdb re-called the 5' RACE reads with MiXCR. The table lists about 340,000 distinct CDR3 sequences, roughly an eighth of them singletons. The source is a young man who received the YFV17D yellow fever vaccine. The rearrangement uses TRBV5-1 and TRBJ2-2; D is unresolved. The sample here was CD4+ T cells sorted from PBMCs, taken 15 days after the yellow fever booster vaccination. The CDR3 is CASSLEVHGELFF. Here the CDR3 DNA reads TGCGCCAGCAGCTTGGAGGTTCACGGGGAGCTGTTTTTT. Variable domain in full (rest from reference TRBV5-1 and TRBJ2-2): KAGVTQTPRYLIKTRGQQVTLSCSPISGHRSVSWYQQTPGQGLQFLFEYFSETQRNKGNFPGRFSGRQFSNSRSEMNVSTLELGDSALYLCASSLEVHGELFFGEGSRLTVL.